This TCR beta chain was found in a study of human T cells and chemical hapten exposure. TCRdb passed the 5' RACE reads through MiXCR, listing each CDR3 protein once. The repertoire holds over 95,000 distinct CDR3 sequences, roughly a fifth seen once, with about 3% in the top ten. Trimming removed 0 bases at V and 2 bases at J, with 7 bases between. This CDR3 region has 14 residues. CDR1 is MNHNY and CDR2 is SVGAGI in the germline V gene (reference sequence). Someone pulled total RNA out of unfractionated whole blood. The genes are TRBV6-6 and TRBJ2-5; no clear D. The receptor's source is a human donor in good health. The CDR3 sequence is CASSYSLSQETQYF. CDR3 nucleotides: TGTGCCAGCAGTTACTCGCTGAGTCAAGAGACCCAGTACTTC.